The 21 T cell receptor beta chains in this list originate from one sample, sequenced in a study of PD-L1 blockade in urothelial cancer. Time point defined: pretreatment peripheral blood. Only in-frame clones appear in the TCRdb table, and some are missing; sequencing was by immunoSEQ multiplex PCR. The sample lists some 50,000 clones, roughly 85% occurring once. The material sequenced was PBMCs, taken around atezolizumab (anti-PD-L1) treatment. These receptors were taken from a woman aged 55 to 70 with urothelial cancer.

J is TRBJ2-1 and V is TRBV28; D is perhaps TRBD2 (5 bases). The CDR3 spans 13 residues. Germline CDR1 reads MDHEN; CDR2 reads SYDVKM. V was cut by 8 bases and J by 10 bases, with 18 bases left in between. CDR3 residues: CASLYLVTGEQFF. CDR3 in DNA: TGTGCCAGCCTCTACCTGGTTACGGGGGAGCAGTTCTTC.

The V call is TRBV7-6, the J call TRBJ2-3; tentative D call: TRBD2 (5 bases). Trimming removed 5 bases from V and 1 base from J, with 13 bases in between. CDR1 is SGHVS, CDR2 FNYEAQ, per germline. The CDR3 consists of 15 residues. CDR3 sequence (DNA): TGTGCCAGCAGCCTCAAAGCGGCCCGCACAGATACGCAGTATTTT. Its translation: CASSLKAARTDTQYF. The entire variable domain, with the rest obtained from reference TRBV7-6 and TRBJ2-3, is as follows: GAGVSQSPRYKVTKRGQDVALRCDPISGHVSLYWYRQALGQGPEFLTYFNYEAQQDKSGLPNDRFSAERPEGSISTLTIQRTEQRDSAMYRCASSLKAARTDTQYFGPGTRLTVL.

The rearrangement joins TRBV5-1 to TRBJ1-1, with D possibly TRBD1 on 5 matching bases. Germline CDR1 SGHRS, CDR2 YFSETQ. The length of the CDR3 is 12 residues. Trimming took off 4 bases at V and 1 base at J, with 5 bases between the two ends. In nucleotides, the CDR3 is TGCGCCAGCAGCCAGGGGAACACTGAAGCTTTCTTT. Its translation is CASSQGNTEAFF.

The chain carries TRBV9 and TRBJ2-2, with 7 bases aligning to TRBD1. Germline-derived CDR1 and CDR2 are SGDLS and YYNGEE. J lost 5 bases, V lost 4 bases, and 8 bases had no gene match. The CDR3 has 15 residues. This CDR3 is CASSMTGKGTGELFF. CDR3 DNA sequence: TGTGCCAGCAGCATGACAGGGAAGGGAACCGGGGAGCTGTTTTTT.

This chain links TRBV6-5 with TRBJ1-5; 7 bases line up with TRBD1. The CDR3 has 15 amino acids. CDR1 is MNHEY and CDR2 is SVGAGI in the germline V gene. J was trimmed by 2 bases and V by 5 bases; bases with no gene match: 6. The CDR3 bases are TGTGCCAGCAGTAGAAACAGGGGCGGCAATCAGCCCCAGCATTTT. Protein product: CASSRNRGGNQPQHF.

The V gene is TRBV2, the J gene TRBJ1-1; D uncertain. The V gene lost 10 bases and the J gene lost 2 bases, with 14 bases spanning the gap. Germline V CDR1 and CDR2: SNHLY, FYNNEI. The CDR3 is made up of 13 amino acids. This chain's CDR3 is CATRRVRNTEAFF. CDR3 in DNA: TGTGCCACCCGGAGGGTGCGAAACACTGAAGCTTTCTTT.

The chain recombines TRBV19 with TRBJ2-4; no clear D gene. This CDR3 has 14 amino acids. The V gene lost 3 bases and the J gene lost 6 bases, with 12 bases spanning the gap. Per germline, CDR1 LNHDA and CDR2 SQIVND (reference sequence). The CDR3 DNA reads as TGTGCCAGTAGTATCAGACGGCCGGGAAACATTCAGTACTTC. Its translation is CASSIRRPGNIQYF.

V is TRBV10-3 and J is TRBJ1-1; D may be TRBD1 (5 bases). V dropped 6 bases and J dropped 3 bases, with 14 bases sitting between them. From germline, CDR1 is ENHRY and CDR2 SYGVKD. This CDR3 has 14 amino acids. The CDR3 DNA follows: TGTGCCATCAGATCAACAGGTTCGCACACTGAAGCTTTCTTT. Its translation: CAIRSTGSHTEAFF.

This chain links TRBV6-6 with TRBJ2-1, with D possibly matching TRBD1 (6 bases). The CDR3 length is 14 residues. Germline V gene lookup returns CDR1 MNHNY and CDR2 SVGAGI (reference sequence). V lost 7 bases to trimming and J lost 3 bases, with 13 bases between them. The DNA of the CDR3 is TGTGCCAGCACAACAGGGATCCTCTACAATGAGCAGTTCTTC. Its translation is CASTTGILYNEQFF.

V gene TRBV21-1 combines with J gene TRBJ2-7; the table's TRBD1 call for D was not verified on the DNA. TRBV21-1 corresponds to a pseudogene. The CDR3 is 15 amino acids. Written as DNA, the CDR3 is TGTGCCAGCCCTGGTTTGACAGGGCAACCCTACGAGCAGTACTTC. The encoded protein is CASPGLTGQPYEQYF.

V usage is TRBV27 and J usage is TRBJ2-3; 7 bases match TRBD2. V was clipped by 2 bases and J by 1 base; unmatched bases: 3. The germline gives CDR1 MNHEY, CDR2 SMNVEV (reference sequence). The CDR3 has 15 residues. This CDR3 is CASSLLAARTDTQYF. The DNA of the CDR3 is TGTGCCAGCAGTTTACTAGCGGCCCGCACAGATACGCAGTATTTT.

The genes are TRBV7-2 and TRBJ2-3, with unresolved D. Per germline, CDR1 SGHTA and CDR2 FQGNSA. The V end lost 3 bases, the J end lost 2 bases, and 9 bases lay between the germline ends. The CDR3 runs to 14 residues. CDR3 loop: CASSFEQNTDTQYF. In DNA form, the CDR3 reads TGTGCCAGCAGCTTTGAACAGAACACAGATACGCAGTATTTT.

The V gene is TRBV6-5, the J gene TRBJ2-3; 9 nucleotides match TRBD1. CDR3 length equals 12 residues. The germline V gene has CDR1 MNHEY and CDR2 SVGAGI. With V trimmed by 2 bases and J by 11 bases, 2 bases remained unmatched. The CDR3 sequence is CASSYTGQGQYF. CDR3 nucleotide sequence: TGTGCCAGCAGTTACACGGGACAGGGGCAGTATTTT.

The chain's CDR3 is CASSADHSGMGEQFF. In DNA, the CDR3 is TGTGCCAGCAGCGCTGACCATAGCGGGATGGGTGAGCAGTTCTTC. This chain joins TRBV11-2 and TRBJ2-1; 8 bases align to TRBD2. The J segment lost 9 bases and the V segment lost 5 bases, leaving 12 bases of the junction unmatched. Per the germline V gene, CDR1 is SGHAT and CDR2 is FQNNGV. The CDR3 loop spans 15 amino acids.

The chain has TRBV11-2 and TRBJ2-7, with 12 nucleotides matching TRBD2. J gave up 9 bases and V 2 bases, and 8 bases lay outside the gene matches. CDR3 length: 15 residues. The germline V gene has CDR1 SGHAT and CDR2 FQNNGV. CDR3 in amino acids: CASSLLTSGSSGQYF. DNA of the CDR3: TGTGCCAGCAGCTTATTGACTAGCGGGAGTTCCGGGCAGTACTTC.

The chain has TRBV7-2 and TRBJ2-5; perhaps TRBD2 as D (5 bases). CDR1 is SGHTA, CDR2 FQGNSA, per germline. Between the trimmed V and J ends, which lost 0 bases and 5 bases, there was a span of 7 bases. This CDR3 spans 13 amino acids. In DNA, the CDR3 is TGTGCCAGCAGCTTAGCGAGAGGGGAGACCCAGTACTTC. This translates into CASSLARGETQYF.

The rearrangement joins TRBV10-3 to TRBJ2-2; possible D gene TRBD2, 5 bases. Germline CDR1 and CDR2: ENHRY and SYGVKD. CDR3 length: 14 residues. Deletions cut 6 bases from V and 3 bases from J, with 11 bases between. The CDR3 region has the DNA TGTGCCATCAGCCCCGACTATGACACCGGGGAGCTGTTTTTT. Translating it yields CAISPDYDTGELFF.

The genes are TRBV9 and TRBJ2-2; 8 bases match TRBD1. V shed 4 bases, J shed 6 bases, and the junction held 8 bases outside the gene matches. This CDR3 is built from 15 residues. From germline, CDR1 is SGDLS and CDR2 YYNGEE. CDR3 sequence reads: CASSKGQGAPGELFF. CDR3 sequence (DNA): TGTGCCAGCAGCAAAGGGCAGGGGGCCCCCGGGGAGCTGTTTTTT.

This sequence joins TRBV11-3 and TRBJ2-5; D unclear. Between the trimmed V and J ends, which lost 0 bases and 4 bases, there was a span of 3 bases. CDR1 is SGHNT and CDR2 is YENEEA in the germline V gene. The CDR3 covers 12 residues. Written as DNA, the CDR3 is TGTGCCAGCAGCTTAGATAGAGAGACCCAGTACTTC. Protein product: CASSLDRETQYF.

The genes are TRBV10-3 and TRBJ1-3, with TRBD1 matching over 10 bases. The CDR3 spans 14 residues. Germline V lookup: CDR1 ENHRY, CDR2 SYGVKD. Unmatched junction bases numbered 4, after V lost 3 bases and J lost 8 bases. The CDR3 nucleotides read TGTGCCATCAGTGATCGGGACAGGGGAGACACCATATATTTT. It encodes CAISDRDRGDTIYF.

DNA of the CDR3: TGCGCCAGCAGCCCCGACGGGGGAGACTATGGCTACACCTTC. This codes for CASSPDGGDYGYTF. The genes are TRBV5-1 and TRBJ1-2; TRBD1 is a possible D gene (5 bases). Germline V gene data show CDR1 as SGHRS and CDR2 as YFSETQ. This CDR3 comprises 14 residues. The V end lost 4 bases, the J end lost 3 bases, and 13 bases lay between the germline ends. The entire variable domain, with the rest obtained from reference TRBV5-1 and TRBJ1-2, is as follows: KAGVTQTPRYLIKTRGQQVTLSCSPISGHRSVSWYQQTPGQGLQFLFEYFSETQRNKGNFPGRFSGRQFSNSRSEMNVSTLELGDSALYLCASSPDGGDYGYTFGSGTRLTVV.